A single sample gave rise to the 15 T cell receptor beta chains below, sequenced in a study of PD-1 blockade in classical Hodgkin lymphoma. Every patient was affected by relapse after autologous stem cell transplantation, while exposure to brentuximab vedotin was not uniform. TCRdb's copy holds only in-frame clones and misses some; the assay was immunoSEQ multiplex PCR. The sample carries 55,000 to 65,000 clones, 80% to 90% recorded once. The sample here was peripheral blood mononuclear cells (PBMCs), taken at baseline. All receptors derive from a human donor with classical Hodgkin lymphoma.

This rearrangement joins TRBV27 to TRBJ2-7; D remains ambiguous. CDR3 length: 14 residues. CDR1 MNHEY and CDR2 SMNVEV come from the germline V gene (reference sequence). V was cut by 2 bases and J by 3 bases, with 11 bases left in between. CDR3 DNA: TGTGCCAGCAGTTTAGGGCCAACCCTCTACGAGCAGTACTTC. This sequence encodes CASSLGPTLYEQYF.

This chain links TRBV14 with TRBJ1-3, with D hard to call. The CDR3 contains 11 residues. Germline V gives CDR1 SGHDN, CDR2 FVKESK. Deletions cut 4 bases from V and 7 bases from J, with 5 bases between. The CDR3 here is CASSLGNTIYF. The CDR3 region has the DNA TGTGCCAGCAGCCTGGGGAACACCATATATTTT.

V is TRBV6-4 and J is TRBJ2-3; D may be TRBD1 (5 bases). Germline V gives CDR1 MRHNA, CDR2 SNTAGT. Trimming pared 4 bases from V and 4 bases from J, leaving 12 bases between. The CDR3 totals 14 residues. For the CDR3, the DNA is TGTGCCAGCAGTGGGCAGGGATTCCCAGATACGCAGTATTTT. It is translated as CASSGQGFPDTQYF.

The rearrangement links TRBV28 to TRBJ2-1; 7 nucleotides match TRBD1. V gave up 5 bases and J gave up 7 bases; unmatched junction bases: 14. Germline CDR1 MDHEN, CDR2 SYDVKM. The CDR3 has 16 amino acids. The CDR3 here is CASSRQGSSQVNEQFF. CDR3 sequence (DNA): TGTGCCAGCAGTCGACAGGGATCATCGCAAGTGAATGAGCAGTTCTTC.

The chain joins TRBV10-2 to TRBJ1-2; D not resolved. Trimming removed 0 bases at V and 4 bases at J, with 9 bases between. This CDR3 has 14 residues. Per germline, CDR1 WSHSY and CDR2 SAAADI. The CDR3 here is CASSESSELYGYTF. Written as DNA, the CDR3 is TGCGCCAGCAGTGAGTCTAGTGAGCTCTATGGCTACACCTTC.

The chain recombines TRBV11-2 with TRBJ2-7; possibly TRBD2 for D (5 bases). Germline V CDR1 and CDR2: SGHAT, FQNNGV. The CDR3 is made up of 14 amino acids. Trimming stripped 5 bases from V and 0 bases from J, with 11 bases between. Here the CDR3 DNA reads TGTGCCAGCAGCCCGTGGACTCCCTCCTACGAGCAGTACTTC. Residues: CASSPWTPSYEQYF.

This chain joins TRBV5-1 and TRBJ1-5; D uncertain. The CDR3 is 15 residues long. V lost 0 bases to trimming and J lost 0 bases, with 7 bases between them. The germline gives CDR1 SGHRS, CDR2 YFSETQ. The DNA for the CDR3 is TGCGCCAGCAGCTTGGTAGGTGATAGCAATCAGCCCCAGCATTTT. It specifies CASSLVGDSNQPQHF.

This chain uses TRBV10-2 with TRBJ1-1; maybe TRBD1 (6 bases). This CDR3 contains 16 residues. Trimming stripped 2 bases from V and 3 bases from J, with 16 bases between. In germline, CDR1 is WSHSY, CDR2 SAAADI. CDR3 loop: CASSEIWGLGDTEAFF. DNA for the CDR3: TGCGCCAGCAGTGAGATATGGGGGCTAGGCGACACTGAAGCTTTCTTT.

The CDR3 loop reads CASSGGSEAQPQHF. In DNA, the CDR3 is TGTGCCAGTAGTGGGGGTTCCGAGGCGCAGCCCCAGCATTTT. The V and J genes are TRBV19 and TRBJ1-5; maybe TRBD1 (5 bases). This CDR3 contains 14 residues. Germline V gene lookup returns CDR1 LNHDA and CDR2 SQIVND (reference sequence). The V end lost 5 bases, the J end lost 7 bases, and 15 bases lay between the germline ends.

The chain recombines TRBV5-6 with TRBJ2-2; 8 bases are shared with TRBD2. The CDR3 spans 16 residues. Per germline, CDR1 SGHDT and CDR2 YYEEEE. V was clipped by 0 bases and J by 2 bases; unmatched bases: 3. CDR3 DNA: TGTGCCAGCAGCTTGGCCACTAGCGGTAACACCGGGGAGCTGTTTTTT. Translation gives CASSLATSGNTGELFF. Based on the CDR3 plus reference TRBV5-6 and TRBJ2-2, the full variable domain is DAGVTQSPTHLIKTRGQQVTLRCSPKSGHDTVSWYQQALGQGPQFIFQYYEEEERQRGNFPDRFSGHQFPNYSSELNVNALLLGDSALYLCASSLATSGNTGELFFGEGSRLTVL.

This rearrangement joins TRBV2 to TRBJ2-3, with D unclear. Trimming took off 0 bases at V and 3 bases at J, with 1 base between the two ends. Looked up from germline, CDR1 is SNHLY and CDR2 is FYNNEI. The CDR3 spans 12 residues. The CDR3 DNA is TGTGCCAGCAGTGAAGCGACAGATACGCAGTATTTT. This translates into CASSEATDTQYF.

The gene calls are TRBV7-8 and TRBJ1-3; D unresolved. Trimming cost V 1 base and J 0 bases, with 13 bases left between them. The germline gives CDR1 SGHVS, CDR2 FQNEAQ. CDR3 length: 17 amino acids. The CDR3: CASSLVVTANSGNTIYF. CDR3 bases: TGTGCCAGCAGCTTAGTGGTAACGGCTAACTCTGGAAACACCATATATTTT.

The rearrangement joins TRBV27 to TRBJ2-4; 13 bases align to TRBD2. Germline V CDR1 and CDR2: MNHEY, SMNVEV (reference sequence). CDR3 length: 17 amino acids. J was trimmed by 0 bases and V by 6 bases; bases with no gene match: 5. DNA for the CDR3: TGTGCCAGCAGCCGGACTAGCGGGGGACTAGCCAAAAACATTCAGTACTTC. As protein: CASSRTSGGLAKNIQYF.

This clone was picked up one time. V usage is TRBV6-5 and J usage is TRBJ2-3; tentatively, D is TRBD2 (6 bases). This CDR3 has 15 residues. V was shortened by 6 bases and J by 6 bases, with 19 bases between the two germline ends. Germline CDR1 and CDR2: MNHEY and SVGAGI. CDR3: CASSIGTRSHDTQYF. CDR3 DNA sequence: TGTGCCAGCAGCATCGGGACTCGTTCACACGATACGCAGTATTTT.

The J gene is TRBJ1-2, the V gene TRBV5-1; possible D gene TRBD1, 5 bases. The CDR3 runs to 13 residues. CDR1 is SGHRS, CDR2 YFSETQ, per germline. Trimming removed 3 bases from V and 8 bases from J, with 14 bases in between. The CDR3 is CASSSYQGGGYTF. DNA for the CDR3: TGCGCCAGCAGCTCCTATCAGGGAGGAGGCTACACCTTC.